This passage covers 21 T cell receptor beta chains from one sample sequenced in a study of a mutant IDH1 vaccine in newly diagnosed glioma. Clones were sequenced by immunoSEQ multiplex PCR, and TCRdb holds only the in-frame ones, with some missing. The repertoire includes about 38,000 clones, about 84% of them detected once, and 5.5% sits in the top ten. No antigen is known for these receptors. Time point indicated: week 5, during vaccination. Every vaccine dose comprised 300 ug of mutant IDH1 20-mer peptide plus topical imiquimod. This specimen was PBMCs, taken from a glioma patient whose treatment included an IDH1 peptide vaccine. The receptors originated from a man aged 40-49 years with glioma.

The V and J genes are TRBV18 and TRBJ2-6; D is uncertain. Germline CDR1 and CDR2: KGHSH and LQKENI. CDR3 length equals 15 residues. Between the trimmed V and J ends, which lost 2 bases and 0 bases, there was a span of 5 bases. DNA for the CDR3: TGTGCCAGCTCACCAAACTACTCTGGGGCCAACGTCCTGACTTTC. Translating it yields CASSPNYSGANVLTF.

This clone came up once. The chain has TRBV5-6 and TRBJ1-6, with a weak D call TRBD1 (6 bases). The CDR3 has 16 residues. Germline V gene data show CDR1 as SGHDT and CDR2 as YYEEEE. Trimming stripped 4 bases from V and 7 bases from J, with 18 bases between. CDR3 DNA sequence: TGTGCCAGCAGCCACGGGGGGCGTGGGTACAATTCACCCCTCCACTTT. It codes for CASSHGGRGYNSPLHF.

The chain combines TRBV7-2 with TRBJ2-4, with D possibly matching TRBD2 (5 bases). The CDR3 runs to 14 residues. The V end lost 1 base, the J end lost 4 bases, and 8 bases lay between the germline ends. The germline V gene encodes CDR1 SGHTA and CDR2 FQGNSA. The CDR3 DNA reads TGTGCCAGCAGCTTAGGGTGGGAGAAAAACATTCAGTACTTC. Encoded protein: CASSLGWEKNIQYF.

The V gene is TRBV6-5, the J gene TRBJ2-5; maybe TRBD1 (5 bases). CDR1 is MNHEY and CDR2 is SVGAGI in the germline V gene. The length of the CDR3 is 13 residues. With 8 bases removed from V and 5 bases from J, the gap between germline ends came to 15 bases. Written as DNA, the CDR3 is TGTGCCAGCCAGCCAGGGTTGAGGGAGACCCAGTACTTC. This translates into CASQPGLRETQYF.

This clone was seen a handful of times. J is TRBJ1-1 and V is TRBV5-6, with D hard to call. Trimming cost V 6 bases and J 1 base, with 7 bases left between them. CDR1 and CDR2 from the germline V gene are SGHDT and YYEEEE. The CDR3 contains 12 residues. CDR3 sequence: CASTRRNTEAFF. The CDR3 bases are TGTGCCAGCACACGTCGGAACACTGAAGCTTTCTTT.

The chain recombines TRBV19 with TRBJ2-1; 7 bases are shared with TRBD2. CDR3 length: 14 residues. J lost 2 bases, V lost 9 bases, and 7 bases had no gene match. CDR1 LNHDA and CDR2 SQIVND come from the germline V gene (reference sequence). CDR3 coding DNA: TGTGCCAGAATGGGGGGGTCGGCCTACAATGAGCAGTTCTTC. Protein: CARMGGSAYNEQFF.

The table lists this clone with a few counts. The gene calls are TRBV5-5 and TRBJ1-1, with unresolved D. This CDR3 region has 13 residues. The V end was cut by 3 bases, the J end by 6 bases, with 12 bases between. Per germline, CDR1 SGHKS and CDR2 YYEKEE (reference sequence). The CDR3 protein is CASSYLTQSEAFF. CDR3 DNA sequence: TGTGCCAGCAGCTATTTGACACAGTCTGAAGCTTTCTTT.

The V gene is TRBV12-5, the J gene TRBJ2-5; 10 bases map to TRBD2. The germline gives CDR1 LGHNT, CDR2 FRNRAP. CDR3 length: 16 residues. Trimming took 5 bases from V and 5 from J; bases not matched to a gene: 11. The CDR3 is CASGSGGAAYTETQYF. The CDR3 bases are TGTGCTAGTGGTAGCGGGGGGGCCGCATATACCGAGACCCAGTACTTC.

The chain carries TRBV2 and TRBJ1-5, with TRBD1 identical over 11 bases. J gave up 5 bases and V 2 bases, and 11 bases lay outside the gene matches. The germline gives CDR1 SNHLY, CDR2 FYNNEI. The CDR3 extends over 18 amino acids. CDR3 DNA: TGTGCCAGCAGTGAACTGCGAGGACAGGGGGCTGGTTATCAGCCCCAGCATTTT. It codes for CASSELRGQGAGYQPQHF. The complete variable domain, with remaining parts taken from reference TRBV2 and TRBJ1-5, reads EPEVTQTPSHQVTQMGQEVILRCVPISNHLYFYWYRQILGQKVEFLVSFYNNEISEKSEIFDDQFSVERPDGSNFTLKIRSTKLEDSAMYFCASSELRGQGAGYQPQHFGDGTRLSIL.

CDR3 bases: TGTGCCAGTAGTAGAGACAGGGGAAATCAGCCCCAGCATTTT. Translated, it gives CASSRDRGNQPQHF. The rearrangement uses TRBV19 and TRBJ1-5; 8 bases agree with TRBD1. Germline V gene sequence: CDR1 LNHDA, CDR2 SQIVND (reference sequence). The CDR3 runs to 14 residues. The V segment lost 4 bases and the J segment 4 bases; nucleotides outside the gene matches: 3.

The CDR3 protein is CSAGRREQYF. CDR3 DNA: TGCAGTGCAGGGCGGCGCGAGCAGTACTTC. The rearrangement uses TRBV20-1 and TRBJ2-7, with D unresolved. CDR1 is DFQATT and CDR2 is SNEGSKA in the germline V gene (reference sequence). V shed 6 bases and J shed 6 bases, with 9 bases lying between them. The CDR3 spans 10 residues.

The chain combines TRBV19 with TRBJ1-5; D is ambiguous. The CDR3 length is 13 residues. Germline-derived CDR1 and CDR2 are LNHDA and SQIVND (reference sequence). The germline V and J ends were trimmed by 6 bases and 4 bases, with 10 bases remaining between them. CDR3 protein: CASSQRGNQPQHF. In DNA form, the CDR3 reads TGTGCCAGTAGCCAGCGAGGGAATCAGCCCCAGCATTTT.

This chain joins TRBV2 and TRBJ1-4, with TRBD1 identical over 12 bases. V lost 6 bases to trimming and J lost 8 bases; unmatched junction nucleotides: 7. Per the germline V gene, CDR1 is SNHLY and CDR2 is FYNNEI. This CDR3 comprises 15 residues. CDR3 nucleotides: TGTGCCAGCAGGGACCGGGACAGGGGGCACGAAAAACTGTTTTTT. Translating it yields CASRDRDRGHEKLFF.

This rearrangement joins TRBV10-3 to TRBJ1-1; D uncertain. V was clipped by 4 bases and J by 0 bases, with 9 bases between them. Germline CDR1 ENHRY, CDR2 SYGVKD. This CDR3 spans 14 amino acids. DNA of the CDR3: TGTGCCATCAGTGCGGGAGGGTTGAACACTGAAGCTTTCTTT. Encoded protein: CAISAGGLNTEAFF.

This chain connects TRBV4-2 to TRBJ1-2; TRBD1 is a possible D gene (6 bases). The V gene lost 0 bases and the J gene lost 4 bases, with 12 bases spanning the gap. This CDR3 is built from 15 residues. Germline V lookup: CDR1 LGHNA, CDR2 YNFKEQ. CDR3 in amino acids: CASSQDRDTTYGYTF. Written as DNA, the CDR3 is TGTGCCAGCAGCCAAGATAGGGACACCACCTATGGCTACACCTTC.

The V gene is TRBV5-1, the J gene TRBJ2-3; D gene ambiguous. Germline V lookup: CDR1 SGHRS, CDR2 YFSETQ. CDR3 length: 14 residues. The V end was cut by 1 base, the J end by 5 bases, with 11 bases between. CDR3 coding DNA: TGCGCCAGCAGCTTGTCCACCGTACAAGATACGCAGTATTTT. It encodes CASSLSTVQDTQYF.

This clone has just one count. J is TRBJ2-7 and V is TRBV7-3, with TRBD1 matching 7 bases. Trimming removed 4 bases from V and 7 bases from J; junction bases left unmatched: 7. There are 13 residues in the CDR3. Looked up from germline, CDR1 is SGHTA and CDR2 is FQGTGA. In nucleotides, the CDR3 is TGTGCCAGCAGCTCAGGACAGGCGAGGGAGCAGTACTTC. Translation gives CASSSGQAREQYF. Full variable domain (outside the CDR3, taken from reference TRBV7-3 and TRBJ2-7): GAGVSQTPSNKVTEKGKYVELRCDPISGHTALYWYRQSLGQGPEFLIYFQGTGAADDSGLPNDRFFAVRPEGSVSTLKIQRTERGDSAVYLCASSSGQAREQYFGPGTRLTVT.

This chain links TRBV18 with TRBJ2-7, with TRBD2 matching over 7 bases. Per germline, CDR1 KGHSH and CDR2 LQKENI. V was clipped by 2 bases and J by 7 bases; unmatched bases: 8. This CDR3 is 14 amino acids long. CDR3 amino acids: CASSPAGGFQEQYF. The CDR3 DNA is TGTGCCAGCTCACCAGCCGGGGGGTTTCAAGAGCAGTACTTC.

V and J are TRBV5-6 and TRBJ2-5, with 8 nucleotides matching TRBD2. The CDR3 is 15 amino acids. CDR1 and CDR2 (germline): SGHDT, YYEEEE. J gave up 4 bases and V 2 bases, and 7 bases lay outside the gene matches. The CDR3: CASSFDGGAGETQYF. CDR3 bases: TGTGCCAGCAGCTTCGACGGGGGGGCGGGAGAGACCCAGTACTTC.

The rearrangement links TRBV3-1 (or the pseudogene TRBV3-2) to TRBJ2-5, with TRBD2 identical over 7 bases. From germline, CDR1 is LGHDT and CDR2 YNNKEL (reference sequence). The CDR3 has 9 residues. CDR3 coding DNA: TGTGCAGCGGGGCGGACCCAGTACTTC. Amino acids: CAAGRTQYF.

V is TRBV4-1 and J is TRBJ2-7, with 9 bases fitting TRBD1. CDR1 MGHRA and CDR2 YSYEKL come from the germline V gene. The CDR3 is made up of 13 amino acids. The junction had 4 bases not matched to a gene; V was cut back by 3 bases and J by 7 bases. The CDR3 DNA follows: TGCGCCAGCAGCCAGGGGACAGGGAAAGAGCAGTACTTC. Protein product: CASSQGTGKEQYF.